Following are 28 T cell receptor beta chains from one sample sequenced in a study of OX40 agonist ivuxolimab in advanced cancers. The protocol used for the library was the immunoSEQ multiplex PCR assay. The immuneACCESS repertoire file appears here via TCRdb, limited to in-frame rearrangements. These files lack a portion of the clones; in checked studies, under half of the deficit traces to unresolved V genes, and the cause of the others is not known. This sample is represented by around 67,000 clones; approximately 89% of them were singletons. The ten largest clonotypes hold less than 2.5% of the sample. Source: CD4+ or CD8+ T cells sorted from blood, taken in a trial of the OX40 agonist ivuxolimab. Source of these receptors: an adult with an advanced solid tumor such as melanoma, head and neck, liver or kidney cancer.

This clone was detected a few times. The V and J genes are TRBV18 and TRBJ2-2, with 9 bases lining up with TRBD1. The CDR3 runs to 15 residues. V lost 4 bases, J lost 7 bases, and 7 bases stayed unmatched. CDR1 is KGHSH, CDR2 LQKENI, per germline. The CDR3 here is CASSRDRVIRGELFF. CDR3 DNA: TGTGCCAGCTCACGGGACAGGGTGATTCGCGGGGAGCTGTTTTTT.

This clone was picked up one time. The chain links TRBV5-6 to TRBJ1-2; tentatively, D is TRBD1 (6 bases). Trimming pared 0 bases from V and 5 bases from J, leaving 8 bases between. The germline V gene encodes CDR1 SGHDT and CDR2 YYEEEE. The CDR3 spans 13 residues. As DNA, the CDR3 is TGTGCCAGCAGCTTGGTAGGGGGGTATGGCTACACCTTC. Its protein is CASSLVGGYGYTF.

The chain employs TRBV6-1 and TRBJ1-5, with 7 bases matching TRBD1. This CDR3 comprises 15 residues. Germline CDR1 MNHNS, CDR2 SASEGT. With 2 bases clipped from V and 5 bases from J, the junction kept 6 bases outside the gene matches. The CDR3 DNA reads TGTGCCAGCAGTGAATCAGGGGGGTTCGATCAGCCCCAGCATTTT. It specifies CASSESGGFDQPQHF.

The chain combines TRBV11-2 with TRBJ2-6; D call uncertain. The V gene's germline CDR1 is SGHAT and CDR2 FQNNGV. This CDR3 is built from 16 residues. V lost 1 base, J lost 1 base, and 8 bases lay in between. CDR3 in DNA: TGTGCCAGCAGCTTAGTATGGGGTTCTGGGGCCAACGTCCTGACTTTC. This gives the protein CASSLVWGSGANVLTF.

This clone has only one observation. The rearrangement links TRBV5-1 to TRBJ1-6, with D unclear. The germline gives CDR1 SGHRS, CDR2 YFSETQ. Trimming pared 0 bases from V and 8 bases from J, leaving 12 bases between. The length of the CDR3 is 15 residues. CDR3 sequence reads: CASSLAAGFDSPLHF. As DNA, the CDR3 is TGCGCCAGCAGCTTGGCGGCGGGGTTTGATTCACCCCTCCACTTT.

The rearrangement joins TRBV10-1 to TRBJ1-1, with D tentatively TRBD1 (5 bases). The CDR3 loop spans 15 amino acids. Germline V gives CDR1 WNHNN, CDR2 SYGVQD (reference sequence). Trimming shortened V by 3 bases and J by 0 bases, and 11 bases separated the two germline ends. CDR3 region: CASSDGARLNTEAFF. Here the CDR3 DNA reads TGCGCCAGCAGTGATGGGGCCAGATTGAACACTGAAGCTTTCTTT.

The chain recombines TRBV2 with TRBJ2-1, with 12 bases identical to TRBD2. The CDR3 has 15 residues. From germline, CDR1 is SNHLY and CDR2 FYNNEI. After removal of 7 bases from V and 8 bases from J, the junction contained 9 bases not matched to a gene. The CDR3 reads CASTLLAGGGDEQFF. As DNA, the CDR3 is TGTGCCAGCACCCTCCTAGCGGGGGGGGGAGATGAGCAGTTCTTC.

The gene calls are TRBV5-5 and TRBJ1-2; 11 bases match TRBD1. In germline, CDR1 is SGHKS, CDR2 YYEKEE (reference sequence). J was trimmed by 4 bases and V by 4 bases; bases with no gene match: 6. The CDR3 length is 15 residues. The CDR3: CASSLDRGLTYGYTF. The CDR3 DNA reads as TGTGCCAGCAGCCTGGACAGGGGGCTCACCTATGGCTACACCTTC.

The chain's CDR3 is CASSPRGENTEAFF. Here the CDR3 DNA reads TGCGCCAGCAGCCCGAGGGGGGAGAACACTGAAGCTTTCTTT. The genes are TRBV5-1 and TRBJ1-1; D possibly corresponds to TRBD1 (6 bases). Between the trimmed V and J ends, which lost 4 bases and 1 base, there was a span of 11 bases. This CDR3 contains 14 residues. The V gene's germline CDR1 is SGHRS and CDR2 YFSETQ.

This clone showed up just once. The CDR3 loop reads CASSTQANTGELFF. CDR3 bases: TGTGCCAGCAGTACCCAAGCGAACACCGGGGAGCTGTTTTTT. This sequence joins TRBV6-1 and TRBJ2-2; D is ambiguous. There are 14 residues in the CDR3. Germline V gives CDR1 MNHNS, CDR2 SASEGT. V gave up 5 bases and J gave up 0 bases, with 7 bases separating them.

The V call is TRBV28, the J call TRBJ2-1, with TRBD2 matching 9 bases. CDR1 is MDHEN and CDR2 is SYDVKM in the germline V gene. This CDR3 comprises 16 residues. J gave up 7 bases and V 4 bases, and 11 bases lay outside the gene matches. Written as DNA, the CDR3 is TGTGCCAGCAGTTGGGCTAGCGGGATGATAACGAATGAGCAGTTCTTC. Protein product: CASSWASGMITNEQFF.

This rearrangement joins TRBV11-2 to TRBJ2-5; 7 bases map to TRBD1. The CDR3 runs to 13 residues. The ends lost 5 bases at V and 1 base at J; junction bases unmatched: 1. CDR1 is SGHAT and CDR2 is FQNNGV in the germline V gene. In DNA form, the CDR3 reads TGTGCCAGCAGCAGGGACAGCCAAGAGACCCAGTACTTC. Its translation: CASSRDSQETQYF.

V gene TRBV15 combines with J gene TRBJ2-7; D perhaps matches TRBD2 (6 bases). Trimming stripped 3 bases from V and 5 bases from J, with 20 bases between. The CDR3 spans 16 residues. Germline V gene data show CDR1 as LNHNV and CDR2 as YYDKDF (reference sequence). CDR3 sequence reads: CATSSGLNGRGDEQYF. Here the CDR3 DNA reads TGTGCCACCAGCAGTGGACTTAACGGGCGCGGGGACGAGCAGTACTTC. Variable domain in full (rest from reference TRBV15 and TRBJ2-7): DAMVIQNPRYQVTQFGKPVTLSCSQTLNHNVMYWYQQKSSQAPKLLFHYYDKDFNNEADTPDNFQSRRPNTSFCFLDIRSPGLGDTAMYLCATSSGLNGRGDEQYFGPGTRLTVT.

The CDR3 DNA is TGTGCCAGCAGCGATACAGGGGAGCCCTACAATGAGCAGTTCTTC. The encoded protein is CASSDTGEPYNEQFF. J is TRBJ2-1 and V is TRBV7-3, with 7 bases identical to TRBD1. The V gene end was trimmed by 5 bases and the J gene end by 2 bases; junction bases not matched to a gene: 6. Germline CDR1 is SGHTA and CDR2 is FQGTGA. CDR3 length: 15 amino acids. Drawing the rest from reference TRBV7-3 and TRBJ2-1, the complete variable domain is GAGVSQTPSNKVTEKGKYVELRCDPISGHTALYWYRQSLGQGPEFLIYFQGTGAADDSGLPNDRFFAVRPEGSVSTLKIQRTERGDSAVYLCASSDTGEPYNEQFFGPGTRLTVL.

The CDR3 DNA reads TGTGCCACCAAGGAGGGGGCTGGCACAGATACGCAGTATTTT. Residues: CATKEGAGTDTQYF. This chain connects TRBV27 to TRBJ2-3; TRBD1 might be the D (7 bases). The germline gives CDR1 MNHEY, CDR2 SMNVEV (reference sequence). This CDR3 comprises 14 residues. Trimming removed 10 bases at V and 1 base at J, with 15 bases between.

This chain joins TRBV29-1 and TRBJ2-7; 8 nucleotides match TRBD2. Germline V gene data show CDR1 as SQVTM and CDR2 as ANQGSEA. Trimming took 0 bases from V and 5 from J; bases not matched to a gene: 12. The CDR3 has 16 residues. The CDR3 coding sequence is TGCAGCGTTGAAGACGCGGGGACTAGAATCGTAGACGAGCAGTACTTC. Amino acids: CSVEDAGTRIVDEQYF.

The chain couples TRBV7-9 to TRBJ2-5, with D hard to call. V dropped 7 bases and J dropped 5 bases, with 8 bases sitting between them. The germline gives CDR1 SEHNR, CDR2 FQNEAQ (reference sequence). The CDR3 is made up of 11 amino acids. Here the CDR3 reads CASTDTETQYF. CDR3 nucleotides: TGTGCCAGCACAGATACGGAGACCCAGTACTTC.

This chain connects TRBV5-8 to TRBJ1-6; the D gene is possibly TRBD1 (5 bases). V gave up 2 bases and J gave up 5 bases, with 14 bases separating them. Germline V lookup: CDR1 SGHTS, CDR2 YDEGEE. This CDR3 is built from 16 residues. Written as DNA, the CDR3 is TGTGCCAGCAGCTTTGAATCAGGGTGGAATAATTCACCCCTCCACTTT. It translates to CASSFESGWNNSPLHF.

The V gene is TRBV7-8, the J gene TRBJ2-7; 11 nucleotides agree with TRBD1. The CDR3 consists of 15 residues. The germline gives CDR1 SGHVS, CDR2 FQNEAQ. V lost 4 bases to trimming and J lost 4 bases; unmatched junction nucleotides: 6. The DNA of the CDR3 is TGTGCCAGCAGCTCATACCGGGACAGGGGGTACGAGCAGTACTTC. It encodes CASSSYRDRGYEQYF.

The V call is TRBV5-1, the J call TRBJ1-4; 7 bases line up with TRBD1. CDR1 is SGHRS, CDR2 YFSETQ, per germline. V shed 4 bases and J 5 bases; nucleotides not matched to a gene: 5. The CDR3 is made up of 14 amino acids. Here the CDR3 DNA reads TGCGCCAGCAGCAAGGGGACAGCGAATGAAAAACTGTTTTTT. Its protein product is CASSKGTANEKLFF.

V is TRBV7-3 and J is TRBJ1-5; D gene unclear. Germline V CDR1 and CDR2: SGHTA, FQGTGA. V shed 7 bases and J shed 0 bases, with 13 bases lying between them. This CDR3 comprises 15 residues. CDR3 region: CASILGNHSNQPQHF. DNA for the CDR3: TGTGCCAGCATCCTGGGGAACCATAGCAATCAGCCCCAGCATTTT.

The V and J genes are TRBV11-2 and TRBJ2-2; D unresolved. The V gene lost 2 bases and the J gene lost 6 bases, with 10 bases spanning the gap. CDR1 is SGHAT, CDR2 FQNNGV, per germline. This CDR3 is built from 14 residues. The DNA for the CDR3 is TGTGCCAGCAGCTTACTCTCAGAGGCCGGGGAGCTGTTTTTT. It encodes CASSLLSEAGELFF.

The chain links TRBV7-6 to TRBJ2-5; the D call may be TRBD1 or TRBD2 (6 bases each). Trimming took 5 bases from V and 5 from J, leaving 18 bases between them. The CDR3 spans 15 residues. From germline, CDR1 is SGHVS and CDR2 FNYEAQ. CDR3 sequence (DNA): TGTGCCAGCAGCCAACCCCCGGGGGCGGTGGAGACCCAGTACTTC. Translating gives CASSQPPGAVETQYF.

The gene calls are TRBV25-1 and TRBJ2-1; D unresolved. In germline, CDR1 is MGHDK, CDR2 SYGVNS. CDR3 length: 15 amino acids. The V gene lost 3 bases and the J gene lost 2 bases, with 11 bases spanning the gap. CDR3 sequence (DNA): TGTGCCAGCAGTGAGCCAAGCAGTACCTACAATGAGCAGTTCTTC. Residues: CASSEPSSTYNEQFF.

DNA for the CDR3: TGTGCCAGCAGCTTCGCCGCAGAGACCCAGTACTTC. It specifies CASSFAAETQYF. The chain recombines TRBV7-9 with TRBJ2-5; D ambiguous. This CDR3 region has 12 residues. Trimming stripped 3 bases from V and 4 bases from J, with 6 bases between. Germline assignment: CDR1 SEHNR and CDR2 FQNEAQ (reference sequence).

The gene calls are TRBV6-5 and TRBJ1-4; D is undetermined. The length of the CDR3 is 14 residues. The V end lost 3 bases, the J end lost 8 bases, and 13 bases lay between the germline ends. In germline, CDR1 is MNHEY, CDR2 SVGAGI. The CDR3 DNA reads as TGTGCCAGCAGTTATCAAGGAGGACTAGAAAAACTGTTTTTT. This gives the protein CASSYQGGLEKLFF.

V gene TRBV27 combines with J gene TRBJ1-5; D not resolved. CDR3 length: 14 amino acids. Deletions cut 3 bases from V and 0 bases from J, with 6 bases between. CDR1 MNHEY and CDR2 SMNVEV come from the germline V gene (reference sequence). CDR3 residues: CASSFRDSNQPQHF. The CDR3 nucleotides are TGTGCCAGCAGTTTTCGGGATAGCAATCAGCCCCAGCATTTT.

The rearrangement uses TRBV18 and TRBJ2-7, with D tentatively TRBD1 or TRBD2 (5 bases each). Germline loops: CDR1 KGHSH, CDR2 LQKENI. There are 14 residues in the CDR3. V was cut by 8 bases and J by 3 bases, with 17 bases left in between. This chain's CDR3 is CASRGTPTLYEQYF. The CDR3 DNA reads TGTGCCAGCCGAGGGACGCCGACCCTCTACGAGCAGTACTTC.